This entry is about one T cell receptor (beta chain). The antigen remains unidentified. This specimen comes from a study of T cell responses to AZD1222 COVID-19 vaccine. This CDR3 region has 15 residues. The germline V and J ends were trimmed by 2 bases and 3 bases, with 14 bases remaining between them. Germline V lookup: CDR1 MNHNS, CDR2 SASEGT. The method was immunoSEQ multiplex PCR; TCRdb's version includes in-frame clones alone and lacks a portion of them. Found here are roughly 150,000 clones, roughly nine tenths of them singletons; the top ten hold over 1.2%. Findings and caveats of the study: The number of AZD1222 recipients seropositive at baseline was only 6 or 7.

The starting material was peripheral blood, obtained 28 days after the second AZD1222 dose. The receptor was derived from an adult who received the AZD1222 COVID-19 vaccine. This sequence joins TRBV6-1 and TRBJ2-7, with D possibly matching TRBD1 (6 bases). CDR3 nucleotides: TGTGCCAGCAGTGAACAGGGGCGGCGACGCTACGAGCAGTACTTC. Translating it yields CASSEQGRRRYEQYF.